This entry features one T cell receptor beta chain sequence. Its antigen is as yet unknown. These data belong to a study of regulatory T cells in long-lasting Graves disease. Study-level background: Persistent Graves' disease denoted over 5 years of antithyroid drugs plus positive TSH receptor antibodies. Study results and caveats: Accuracy might have suffered from few samples. Among samples with persistent disease, TRBV28, TRBJ1-2 and TRBJ2-5 were favored.

Time point meaning: persistent/refractory GD, antithyroid drugs over 5 years with positive TRAb. TCR sequences were obtained from RNA taken from PBMCs. From an endocrinology department in Xi'an, China, came the patients. V lost 8 bases, J lost 5 bases, and 15 bases lay in between. The germline CDR1 and CDR2 sequences are MNHNS and SASEGT. This CDR3 has 13 amino acids. iRepertoire HTBI primers and Arm-PCR of CDR3 regions built TCR beta libraries. TCRdb redid the calling of the multiplex PCR reads with MiXCR, one entry per CDR3 protein. Among about 660,000 distinct CDR3 sequences, approximately 29% were seen once, and the ten largest hold about two fifths.

The source of this sequence is a female donor with Graves disease. Source: peripheral blood mononuclear cells (PBMCs), taken when the disease was refractory, from a patient treated with antithyroid drugs. The V call is TRBV6-1, the J call TRBJ2-5; D is unclear. CDR3 coding DNA: TGTGCCAGCGGAAGGAGTCGTGGGGAGACCCAGTACTTC. It yields the protein CASGRSRGETQYF.